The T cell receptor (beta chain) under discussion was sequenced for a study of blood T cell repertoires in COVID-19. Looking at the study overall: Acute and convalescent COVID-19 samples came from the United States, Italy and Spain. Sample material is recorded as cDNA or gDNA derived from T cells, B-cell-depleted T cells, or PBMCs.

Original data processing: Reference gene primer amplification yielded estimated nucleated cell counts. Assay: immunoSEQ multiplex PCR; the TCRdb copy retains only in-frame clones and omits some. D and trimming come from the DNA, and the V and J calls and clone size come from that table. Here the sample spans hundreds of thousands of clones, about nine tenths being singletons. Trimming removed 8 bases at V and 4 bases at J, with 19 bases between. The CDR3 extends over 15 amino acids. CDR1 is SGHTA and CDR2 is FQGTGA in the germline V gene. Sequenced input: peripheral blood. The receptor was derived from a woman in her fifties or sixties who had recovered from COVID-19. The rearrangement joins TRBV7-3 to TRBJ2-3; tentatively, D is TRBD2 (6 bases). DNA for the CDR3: TGTGCCAGCCAAGGGAACGGGAGTGAAGCAGATACGCAGTATTTT. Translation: CASQGNGSEADTQYF.